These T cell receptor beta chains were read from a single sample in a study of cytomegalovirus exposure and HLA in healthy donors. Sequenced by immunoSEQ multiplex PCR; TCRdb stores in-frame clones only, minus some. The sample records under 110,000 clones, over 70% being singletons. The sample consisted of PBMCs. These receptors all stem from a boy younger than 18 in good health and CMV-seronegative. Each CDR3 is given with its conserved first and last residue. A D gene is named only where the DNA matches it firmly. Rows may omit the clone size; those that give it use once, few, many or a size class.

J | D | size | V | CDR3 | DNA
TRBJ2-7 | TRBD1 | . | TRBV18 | CASSPTGGGDEQYF | TGTGCCAGCTCCCCCACAGGGGGCGGAGACGAGCAGTACTTC
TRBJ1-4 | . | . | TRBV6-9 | CAEGGGCNEKLFF | TGTGCCGAAGGAGGAGGGTGTAATGAAAAACTGTTTTTT
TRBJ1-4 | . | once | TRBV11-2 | CASSLGRTSNGKLFF | TGTGCCAGCAGCTTAGGGCGGACATCTAATGGAAAACTGTTTTTT
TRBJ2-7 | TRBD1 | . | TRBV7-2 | CASSRTGGALYEQYF | TGTGCCAGCAGCCGAACAGGGGGCGCGCTCTACGAGCAGTACTTC
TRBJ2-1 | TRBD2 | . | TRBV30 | CAWSGGGREGYNEQFF | TGTGCCTGGAGCGGGGGAGGGCGGGAGGGATACAATGAGCAGTTCTTC
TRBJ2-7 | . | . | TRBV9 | CASGQSYEQYF | TGTGCCAGCGGACAGTCCTACGAGCAGTACTTC
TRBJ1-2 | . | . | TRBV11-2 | CASSLIGANYGYTF | TGTGCCAGCAGCTTAATTGGGGCGAACTATGGCTACACCTTC
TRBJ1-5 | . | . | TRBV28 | CASSLQVGNQPQHF | TGTGCCAGCAGTTTGCAGGTGGGCAATCAGCCCCAGCATTTT
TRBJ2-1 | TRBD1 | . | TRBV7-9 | CASSWDRKANEQFF | TGTGCCAGCAGTTGGGACAGAAAGGCTAATGAGCAGTTCTTC
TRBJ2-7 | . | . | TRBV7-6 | CASSPWVREYPYEQYF | TGTGCCAGCAGCCCCTGGGTGAGGGAATACCCCTACGAGCAGTACTTC
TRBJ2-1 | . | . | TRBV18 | CASSPPPSFSSYNEQFF | TGTGCCAGCTCACCACCTCCTAGCTTCTCCTCCTACAATGAGCAGTTCTTC
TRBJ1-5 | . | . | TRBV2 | CASSAVNSNQPQHF | TGTGCCAGCAGTGCGGTGAATAGCAATCAGCCCCAGCATTTT
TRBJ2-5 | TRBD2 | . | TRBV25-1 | CASSTGTSGGEETQYF | TGTGCCAGCAGTACGGGGACTAGCGGGGGGGAAGAGACCCAGTACTTC
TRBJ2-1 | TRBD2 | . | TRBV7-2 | CASSVRLAGASYNEQFF | TGTGCCAGCAGCGTCCGTCTGGCGGGAGCCTCCTACAATGAGCAGTTCTTC
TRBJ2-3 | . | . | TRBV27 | CASSIQGFADTQYF | TGTGCCAGCAGTATACAGGGATTCGCAGATACGCAGTATTTT
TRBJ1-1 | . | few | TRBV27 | CASSLAGEGTEAFF | TGTGCCAGCAGTTTGGCCGGGGAGGGAACTGAAGCTTTCTTT
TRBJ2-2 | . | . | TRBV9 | CASSVDPGDDTGELFF | TGTGCCAGCAGCGTAGACCCGGGGGACGACACCGGGGAGCTGTTTTTT
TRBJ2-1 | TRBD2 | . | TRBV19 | CASSIGGSGSRNEQFF | TGTGCCAGTAGTATAGGCGGTAGCGGGAGCAGGAATGAGCAGTTCTTC
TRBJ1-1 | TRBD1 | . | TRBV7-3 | CASSSQPTGAVNTEAFF | TGTGCCAGCAGCTCCCAGCCTACAGGGGCCGTGAACACTGAAGCTTTCTTT
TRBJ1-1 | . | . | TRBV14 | CASVNRENTEAFF | TGTGCCAGTGTGAACAGGGAGAACACTGAAGCTTTCTTT